The 17 T cell receptor beta chains presented below share a single source sample, sequenced in a study of blood T cell repertoires in COVID-19. Here immunoSEQ multiplex PCR was the method, and the copy in TCRdb shows in-frame clones only, minus some. This table has a few hundred thousand clones, 86% appearing once. Sequenced sample: PBMCs or T cells enriched from blood (not recorded which). These TCRs come from a woman aged 40-49 years with acute COVID-19.

The genes are TRBV9 and TRBJ1-2; 12 bases map to TRBD1. The germline V gene encodes CDR1 SGDLS and CDR2 YYNGEE. This CDR3 spans 15 amino acids. V shed 3 bases and J 6 bases; nucleotides not matched to a gene: 6. The CDR3 protein is CASSGTGTGGDGYTF. CDR3 DNA sequence: TGTGCCAGCAGCGGGACCGGGACAGGGGGCGATGGCTACACCTTC.

This chain connects TRBV18 to TRBJ2-5, with 8 bases that match TRBD1. The V gene's germline CDR1 is KGHSH and CDR2 LQKENI. CDR3 length equals 16 residues. Unmatched junction bases numbered 15, after V lost 5 bases and J lost 7 bases. The CDR3 nucleotides read TGTGCCAGCTCAGGCCAAGACAGGGGATTAGGCGGGACCCAGTACTTC. Residues: CASSGQDRGLGGTQYF.

J is TRBJ2-3 and V is TRBV3-1 (or the pseudogene TRBV3-2); a weak D match, TRBD2 (6 bases). This CDR3 has 18 amino acids. Trimming shortened V by 4 bases and J by 4 bases, and 24 bases separated the two germline ends. The germline gives CDR1 LGHDT, CDR2 YNNKEL (reference sequence). CDR3 region: CASSPWRGRGRRPDTQYF. CDR3 in DNA: TGTGCCAGCAGCCCTTGGCGGGGTAGGGGAAGGAGACCAGATACGCAGTATTTT.

CDR3 DNA sequence: TGCAGCGTCAAGGCCCAGGGCTCTGAAGCTTTCTTT. Its translation: CSVKAQGSEAFF. The chain recombines TRBV29-1 with TRBJ1-1; TRBD1 is a possible D gene (5 bases). Germline V gene lookup returns CDR1 SQVTM and CDR2 ANQGSEA. The CDR3 length is 12 residues. Trimming shortened V by 6 bases and J by 6 bases, and 14 bases separated the two germline ends.

This chain uses TRBV2 with TRBJ2-1; D is unresolved. CDR3 length: 11 residues. CDR1 is SNHLY and CDR2 is FYNNEI in the germline V gene. The V end was cut by 0 bases, the J end by 12 bases, with 6 bases between. CDR3: CASSEAALQFF. CDR3 bases: TGTGCCAGCAGTGAAGCAGCCCTGCAGTTCTTC.

This chain links TRBV6-5 with TRBJ2-5; weak D call: TRBD1 (6 bases). V lost 6 bases, J lost 5 bases, and 16 bases lay in between. The CDR3 has 14 residues. CDR1 and CDR2 from the germline V gene are MNHEY and SVGAGI. The CDR3 DNA sequence: TGTGCCAGCAGGAGTGGCAGGGGCACGGAGACCCAGTACTTC. Its translation is CASRSGRGTETQYF.

The chain uses TRBV28 and TRBJ2-7, with D perhaps matching TRBD1 (6 bases). Germline assignment: CDR1 MDHEN and CDR2 SYDVKM. V lost 4 bases to trimming and J lost 6 bases, with 13 bases between them. CDR3 length: 13 residues. The CDR3: CASSYRERIEQYF. In DNA form, the CDR3 reads TGTGCCAGCAGTTACAGGGAAAGGATCGAGCAGTACTTC.

The chain joins TRBV9 to TRBJ2-5, with 10 nucleotides matching TRBD1. This CDR3 has 17 residues. Per the germline V gene, CDR1 is SGDLS and CDR2 is YYNGEE. Germline trimming cut 0 bases from V and 4 bases from J; bases unmatched to any gene: 9. This CDR3 is CASSVGIYGDRGETQYF. The CDR3 coding sequence is TGTGCCAGCAGCGTAGGGATTTATGGGGACAGGGGAGAGACCCAGTACTTC.

The chain has TRBV28 and TRBJ2-1; D is ambiguous. The germline V gene has CDR1 MDHEN and CDR2 SYDVKM. V was trimmed by 8 bases and J by 0 bases, leaving 17 bases between them. The CDR3 is 16 amino acids. CDR3 residues: CASATSLARSYNEQFF. The CDR3 DNA reads as TGTGCCAGCGCCACCTCTTTAGCCCGCTCCTACAATGAGCAGTTCTTC. The complete variable domain, with remaining parts taken from reference TRBV28 and TRBJ2-1, reads DVKVTQSSRYLVKRTGEKVFLECVQDMDHENMFWYRQDPGLGLRLIYFSYDVKMKEKGDIPEGYSVSREKKERFSLILESASTNQTSMYLCASATSLARSYNEQFFGPGTRLTVL.

The rearrangement joins TRBV11-2 to TRBJ2-7, with 13 bases matching TRBD2. V shed 0 bases and J 6 bases; nucleotides not matched to a gene: 14. Germline assignment: CDR1 SGHAT and CDR2 FQNNGV. The CDR3 consists of 19 residues. The CDR3: CASSLDGETSGRTWAEQYF. In DNA form, the CDR3 reads TGTGCCAGCAGCTTAGATGGAGAGACTAGCGGGAGGACCTGGGCCGAGCAGTACTTC.

This sequence joins TRBV5-4 and TRBJ2-5; a weak D match, TRBD2 (5 bases). The CDR3 contains 13 residues. Trimming stripped 0 bases from V and 5 bases from J, with 8 bases between. Germline loops: CDR1 SGHNT, CDR2 YYREEE (reference sequence). For the CDR3, the DNA is TGTGCCAGCAGCTTGGGTGGAGGTGAGACCCAGTACTTC. Residues: CASSLGGGETQYF.

The chain employs TRBV19 and TRBJ2-1; no reliable D call. This CDR3 contains 14 residues. Germline loops: CDR1 LNHDA, CDR2 SQIVND (reference sequence). Trimming took 4 bases from V and 4 from J, leaving 11 bases between them. CDR3 residues: CASSRPGSYNEQFF. In DNA form, the CDR3 reads TGTGCCAGTAGTAGACCGGGTTCTTACAATGAGCAGTTCTTC.

V and J are TRBV28 and TRBJ2-5; 9 bases are a match to TRBD1. The CDR3 spans 15 residues. Germline values: CDR1 MDHEN, CDR2 SYDVKM. V dropped 5 bases and J dropped 5; count of bases not matched to a gene: 9. The CDR3 DNA reads as TGTGCCAGCAGTCCCGCGACAGGGGGGGTCGAGACCCAGTACTTC. Its translation: CASSPATGGVETQYF.

This clone was counted once. The chain employs TRBV4-1 and TRBJ2-7; the match to TRBD2 covers 11 bases. Germline lookup yields CDR1 MGHRA and CDR2 YSYEKL. CDR3 length: 15 amino acids. The V and J ends lost 1 base and 3 bases, in that order; junction bases with no gene match: 2. The CDR3 loop reads CASSQAGTSGYEQYF. In nucleotides, the CDR3 is TGCGCCAGCAGCCAAGCCGGGACTAGCGGCTACGAGCAGTACTTC.

This clone was found a few times. V and J are TRBV12-3 or TRBV12-4 and TRBJ1-5, with D possibly being TRBD1 (5 bases). The CDR3 spans 13 residues. Trimming removed 5 bases from V and 5 bases from J, with 10 bases in between. The CDR3 protein is CASSKGLYQPQHF. CDR3 in DNA: TGTGCCAGCAGTAAGGGGTTGTATCAGCCCCAGCATTTT.

This clone has a count of ten or more. This chain joins TRBV4-1 and TRBJ1-3; D not certain. Germline loops: CDR1 MGHRA, CDR2 YSYEKL. Trimming took off 6 bases at V and 4 bases at J, with 16 bases between the two ends. The CDR3 spans 15 residues. The CDR3 protein is CASRPSRLLGNTIYF. The CDR3 DNA reads TGCGCCAGCAGGCCGTCGCGACTGCTCGGAAACACCATATATTTT.

This sequence joins TRBV28 and TRBJ2-7, with D hard to call. With 4 bases removed from V and 6 bases from J, the gap between germline ends came to 19 bases. Germline-derived CDR1 and CDR2 are MDHEN and SYDVKM. The CDR3 loop spans 15 amino acids. CDR3 sequence (DNA): TGTGCCAGCAGTTCCCCCACCAACCGGGTGGGCGAGCAGTACTTC. Translating it yields CASSSPTNRVGEQYF.